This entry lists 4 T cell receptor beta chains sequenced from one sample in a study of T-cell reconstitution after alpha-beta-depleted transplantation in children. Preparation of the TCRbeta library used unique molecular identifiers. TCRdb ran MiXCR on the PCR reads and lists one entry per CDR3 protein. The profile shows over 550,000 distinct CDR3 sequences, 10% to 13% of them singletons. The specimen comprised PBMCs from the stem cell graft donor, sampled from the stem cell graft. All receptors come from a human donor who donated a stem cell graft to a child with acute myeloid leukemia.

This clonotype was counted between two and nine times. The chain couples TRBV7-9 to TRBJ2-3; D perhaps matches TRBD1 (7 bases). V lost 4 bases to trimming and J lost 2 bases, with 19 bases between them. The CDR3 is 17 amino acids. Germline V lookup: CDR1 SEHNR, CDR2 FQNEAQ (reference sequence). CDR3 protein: CASSSPKTRGLTDTQYF. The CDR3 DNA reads TGTGCCAGCAGCTCCCCCAAGACTAGGGGGCTCACAGATACGCAGTATTTT.

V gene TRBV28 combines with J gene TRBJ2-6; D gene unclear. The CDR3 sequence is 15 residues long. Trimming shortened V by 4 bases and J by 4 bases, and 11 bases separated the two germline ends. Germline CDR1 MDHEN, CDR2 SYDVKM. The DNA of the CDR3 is TGTGCCAGCAGTTCCCCGTCCCCCGGGGCCAACGTCCTGACTTTC. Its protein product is CASSSPSPGANVLTF. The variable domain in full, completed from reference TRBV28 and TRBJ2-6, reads DVKVTQSSRYLVKRTGEKVFLECVQDMDHENMFWYRQDPGLGLRLIYFSYDVKMKEKGDIPEGYSVSREKKERFSLILESASTNQTSMYLCASSSPSPGANVLTFGAGSRLTVL.

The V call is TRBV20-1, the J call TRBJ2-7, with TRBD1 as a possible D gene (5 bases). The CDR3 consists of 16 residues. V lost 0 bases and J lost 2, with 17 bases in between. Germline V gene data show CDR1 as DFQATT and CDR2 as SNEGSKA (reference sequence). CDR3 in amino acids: CSARDPSPQGTYEQYF. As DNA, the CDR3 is TGCAGTGCTAGAGATCCCTCACCCCAGGGCACCTACGAGCAGTACTTC.

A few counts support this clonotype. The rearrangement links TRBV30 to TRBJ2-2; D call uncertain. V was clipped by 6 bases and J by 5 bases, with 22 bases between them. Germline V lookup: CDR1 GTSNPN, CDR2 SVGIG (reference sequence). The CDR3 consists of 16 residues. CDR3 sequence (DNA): TGTGCCTGCGCCTATGGACGATTAATGAAAACCGGGGAGCTGTTTTTT. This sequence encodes CACAYGRLMKTGELFF.